This T cell receptor (beta chain) was retrieved from a study of T cell repertoires in cytomegalovirus infection. Across the study: Epitope selection comprised recently identified HLA-C-restricted CMV epitopes and well-studied HLA-B-restricted CMV epitopes. Public TCR beta signatures indicated both CMV infection and matching HLA type.

Study-wide findings and caveats: HLA-C-restricted, CMV-specific TCR beta clonotypes were dominant ex vivo. The cumulative frequency of public TCR beta families distinguished individuals who carried CMV together with the relevant HLA.

Regarding this clonotype: Its antigen remains unknown.

V dropped 5 bases and J dropped 0 bases, with 15 bases sitting between them. CDR3 size: 16 residues. Per the germline V gene, CDR1 is LNHDA and CDR2 is SQIVND (reference sequence). One entry per CDR3 protein, called by TCRdb with MiXCR from the reads. This table has about 740,000 distinct CDR3 sequences, around 30% appearing once. The rearrangement uses TRBV19 and TRBJ2-3, with a weak D call TRBD2 (6 bases). Sample: cultured PBMCs, taken from culture after CMV antigen stimulation. The receptor comes from a human donor in good health (CMV status not recorded). Some clones in this sample may be carry-over from other donors' samples. This CDR3 is CASSSLALRSTDTQYF. For the CDR3, the DNA is TGTGCCAGTAGTTCCCTAGCGCTGCGGAGCACAGATACGCAGTATTTT.